In this sample, the clone carrying this T cell receptor (beta chain) turned up a few times. Authors of the study amplified TCR beta CDR3 regions from RNA transcripts. The TCR CDR3 was amplified in a first-round RT-PCR using the HTBI primer set. Each CDR3 protein is one row after TCRdb ran MiXCR on the multiplex PCR reads. This sample carries about 350,000 distinct CDR3 sequences, more than 11% of them seen once, and the ten largest clones take around 23%. V shed 5 bases and J shed 5 bases, with 10 bases lying between them. This CDR3 region has 12 residues. Germline loops: CDR1 SEHNR, CDR2 FQNEAQ (reference sequence). Stable Graves' hyperthyroidism meant no ophthalmopathy progression within 18 months. These data originate in a study of T cells in Graves' hyperthyroidism and ophthalmopathy.

The chain joins TRBV7-9 to TRBJ2-7; D is unresolved. This TCR was recovered from a woman aged 25 to 45 with Graves' hyperthyroidism. The sample was blood. CDR3: CASSPSIDEQYF. As DNA, the CDR3 is TGTGCCAGCAGCCCGTCGATTGACGAGCAGTACTTC.